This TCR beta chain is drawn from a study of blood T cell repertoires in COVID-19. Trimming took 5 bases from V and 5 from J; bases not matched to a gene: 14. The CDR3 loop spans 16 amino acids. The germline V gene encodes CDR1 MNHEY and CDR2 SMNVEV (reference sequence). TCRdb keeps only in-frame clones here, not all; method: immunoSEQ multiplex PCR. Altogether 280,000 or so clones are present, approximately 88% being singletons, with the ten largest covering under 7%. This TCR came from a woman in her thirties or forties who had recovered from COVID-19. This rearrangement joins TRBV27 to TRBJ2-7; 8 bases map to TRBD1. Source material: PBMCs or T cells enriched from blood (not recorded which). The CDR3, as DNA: TGTGCCAGCAGTGGTTTTGGCAGGGGGCGCCCCCACGAGCAGTACTTC. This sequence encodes CASSGFGRGRPHEQYF.